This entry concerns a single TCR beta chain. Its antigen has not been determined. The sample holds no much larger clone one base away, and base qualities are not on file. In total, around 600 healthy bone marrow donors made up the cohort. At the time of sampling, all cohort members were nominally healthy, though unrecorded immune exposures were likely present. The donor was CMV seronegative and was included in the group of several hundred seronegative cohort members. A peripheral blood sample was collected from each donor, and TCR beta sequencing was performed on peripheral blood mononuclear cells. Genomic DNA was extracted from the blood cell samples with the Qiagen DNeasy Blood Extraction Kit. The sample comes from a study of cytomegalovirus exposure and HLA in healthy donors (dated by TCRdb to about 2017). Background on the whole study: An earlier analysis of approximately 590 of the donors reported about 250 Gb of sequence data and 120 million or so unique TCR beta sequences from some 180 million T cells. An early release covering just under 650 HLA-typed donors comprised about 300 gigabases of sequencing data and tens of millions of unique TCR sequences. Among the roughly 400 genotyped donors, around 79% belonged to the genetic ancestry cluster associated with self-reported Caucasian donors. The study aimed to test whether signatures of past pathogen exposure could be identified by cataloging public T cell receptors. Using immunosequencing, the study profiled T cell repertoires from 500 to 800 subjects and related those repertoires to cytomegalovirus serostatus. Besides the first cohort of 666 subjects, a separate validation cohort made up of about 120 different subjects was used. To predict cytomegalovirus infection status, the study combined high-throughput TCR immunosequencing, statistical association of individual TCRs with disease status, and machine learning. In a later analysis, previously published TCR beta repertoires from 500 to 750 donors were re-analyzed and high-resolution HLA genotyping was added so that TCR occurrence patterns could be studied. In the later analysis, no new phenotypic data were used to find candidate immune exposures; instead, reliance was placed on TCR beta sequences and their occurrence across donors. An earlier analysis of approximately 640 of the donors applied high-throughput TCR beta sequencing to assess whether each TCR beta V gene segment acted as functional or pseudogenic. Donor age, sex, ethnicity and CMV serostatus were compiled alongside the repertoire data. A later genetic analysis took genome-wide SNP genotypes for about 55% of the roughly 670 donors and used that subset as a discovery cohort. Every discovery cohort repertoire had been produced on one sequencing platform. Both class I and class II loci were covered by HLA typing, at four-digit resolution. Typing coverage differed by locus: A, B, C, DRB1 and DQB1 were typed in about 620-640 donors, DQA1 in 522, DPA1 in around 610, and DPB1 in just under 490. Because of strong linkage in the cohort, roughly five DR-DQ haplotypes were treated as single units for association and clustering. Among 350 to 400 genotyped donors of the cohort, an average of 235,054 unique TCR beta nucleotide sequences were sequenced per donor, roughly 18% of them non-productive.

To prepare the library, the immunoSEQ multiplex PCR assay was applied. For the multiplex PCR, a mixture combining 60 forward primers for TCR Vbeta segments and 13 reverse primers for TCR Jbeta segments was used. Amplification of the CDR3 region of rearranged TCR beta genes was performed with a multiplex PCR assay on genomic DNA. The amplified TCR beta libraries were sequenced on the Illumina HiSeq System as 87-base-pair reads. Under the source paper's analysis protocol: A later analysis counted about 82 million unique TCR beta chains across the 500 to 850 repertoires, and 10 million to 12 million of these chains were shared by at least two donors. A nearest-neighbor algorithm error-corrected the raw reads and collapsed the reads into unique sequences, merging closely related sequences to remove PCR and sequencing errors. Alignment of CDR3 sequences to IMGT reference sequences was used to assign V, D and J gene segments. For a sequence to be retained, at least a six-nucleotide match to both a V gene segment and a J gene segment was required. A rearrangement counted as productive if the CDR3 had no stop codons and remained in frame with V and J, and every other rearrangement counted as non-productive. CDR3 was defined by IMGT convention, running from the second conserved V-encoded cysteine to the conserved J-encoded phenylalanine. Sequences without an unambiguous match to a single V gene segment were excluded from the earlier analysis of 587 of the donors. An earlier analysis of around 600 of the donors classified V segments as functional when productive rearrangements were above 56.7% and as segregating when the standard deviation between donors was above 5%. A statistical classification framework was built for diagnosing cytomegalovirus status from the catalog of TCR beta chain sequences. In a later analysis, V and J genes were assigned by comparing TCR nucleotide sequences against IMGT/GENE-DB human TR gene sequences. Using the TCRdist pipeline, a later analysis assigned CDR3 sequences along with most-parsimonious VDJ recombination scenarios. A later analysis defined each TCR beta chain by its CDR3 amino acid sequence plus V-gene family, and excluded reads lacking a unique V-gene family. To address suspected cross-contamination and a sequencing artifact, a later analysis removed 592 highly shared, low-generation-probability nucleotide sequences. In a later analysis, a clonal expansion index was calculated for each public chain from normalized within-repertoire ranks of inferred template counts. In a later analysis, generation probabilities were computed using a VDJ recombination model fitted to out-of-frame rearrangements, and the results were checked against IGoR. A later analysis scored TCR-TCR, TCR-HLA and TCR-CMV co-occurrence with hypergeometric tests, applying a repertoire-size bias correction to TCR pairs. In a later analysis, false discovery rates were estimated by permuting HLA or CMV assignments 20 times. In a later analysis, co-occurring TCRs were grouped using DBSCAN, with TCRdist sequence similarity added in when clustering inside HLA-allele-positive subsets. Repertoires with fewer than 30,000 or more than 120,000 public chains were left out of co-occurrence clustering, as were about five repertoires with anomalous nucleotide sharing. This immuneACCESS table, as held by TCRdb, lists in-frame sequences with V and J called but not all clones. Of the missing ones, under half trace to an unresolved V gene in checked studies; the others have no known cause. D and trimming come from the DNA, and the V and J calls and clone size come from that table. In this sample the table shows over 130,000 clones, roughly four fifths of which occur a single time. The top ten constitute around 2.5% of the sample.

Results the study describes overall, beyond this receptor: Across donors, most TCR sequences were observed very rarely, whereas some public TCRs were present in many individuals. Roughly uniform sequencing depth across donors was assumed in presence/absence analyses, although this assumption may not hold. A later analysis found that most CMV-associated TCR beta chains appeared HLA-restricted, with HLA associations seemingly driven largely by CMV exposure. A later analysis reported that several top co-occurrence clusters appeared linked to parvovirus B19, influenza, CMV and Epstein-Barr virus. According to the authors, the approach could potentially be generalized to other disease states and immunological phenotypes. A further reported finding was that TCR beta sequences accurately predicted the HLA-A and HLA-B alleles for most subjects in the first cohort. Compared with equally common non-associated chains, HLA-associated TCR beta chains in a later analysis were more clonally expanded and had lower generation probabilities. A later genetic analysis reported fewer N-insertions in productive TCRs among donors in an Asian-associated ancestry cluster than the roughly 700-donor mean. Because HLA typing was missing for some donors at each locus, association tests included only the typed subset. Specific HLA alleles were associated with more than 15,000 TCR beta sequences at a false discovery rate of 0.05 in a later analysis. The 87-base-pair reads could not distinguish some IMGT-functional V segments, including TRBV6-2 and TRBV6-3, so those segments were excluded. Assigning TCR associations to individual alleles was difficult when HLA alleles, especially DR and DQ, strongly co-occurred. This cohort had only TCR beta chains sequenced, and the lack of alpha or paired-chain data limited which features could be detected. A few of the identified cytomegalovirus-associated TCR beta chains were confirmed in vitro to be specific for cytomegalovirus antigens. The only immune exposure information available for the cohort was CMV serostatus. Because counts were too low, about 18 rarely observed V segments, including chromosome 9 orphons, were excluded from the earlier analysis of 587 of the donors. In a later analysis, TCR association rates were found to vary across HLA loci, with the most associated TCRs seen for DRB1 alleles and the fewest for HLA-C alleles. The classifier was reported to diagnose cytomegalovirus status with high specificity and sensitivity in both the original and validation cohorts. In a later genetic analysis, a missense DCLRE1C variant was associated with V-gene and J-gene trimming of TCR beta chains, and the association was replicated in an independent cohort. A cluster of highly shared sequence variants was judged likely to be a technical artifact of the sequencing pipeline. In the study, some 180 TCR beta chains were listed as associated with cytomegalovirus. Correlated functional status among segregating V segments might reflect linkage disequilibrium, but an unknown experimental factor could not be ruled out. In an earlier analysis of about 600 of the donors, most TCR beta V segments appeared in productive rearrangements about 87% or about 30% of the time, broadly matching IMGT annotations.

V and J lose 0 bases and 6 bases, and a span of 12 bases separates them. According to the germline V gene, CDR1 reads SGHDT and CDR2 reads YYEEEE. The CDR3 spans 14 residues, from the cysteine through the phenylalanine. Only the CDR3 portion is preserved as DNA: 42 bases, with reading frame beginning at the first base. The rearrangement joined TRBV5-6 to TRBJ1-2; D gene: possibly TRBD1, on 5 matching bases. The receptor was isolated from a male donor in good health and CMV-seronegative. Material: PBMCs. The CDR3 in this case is CASSLVSGKNGYTF. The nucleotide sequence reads TGTGCCAGCAGCTTGGTTTCAGGGAAGAATGGCTACACCTTC.